This TCR beta chain came from a study of PD-1 blockade in classical Hodgkin lymphoma. Study-wide results and caveats: Patients were excluded if nivolumab began under 1 year after ASCT (the autologous transplant). Lower baseline TCR diversity was reported for newly diagnosed patients than for healthy donors. The study found that TCR diversity rose significantly by C4D1 in CD4+ but not CD8+ cells. Complete responders showed a baseline diversity that resembled the diversity of newly diagnosed patients.

Time point specified: cycle 4 day 1 (C4D1), after less than seven weeks of nivolumab. Every patient experienced relapse after autologous stem cell transplantation, and brentuximab vedotin exposure varied. A word on this clone: Its matching antigen is unknown.

Repertoires were generated with immunoSEQ multiplex PCR, while TCRdb's copy carries only in-frame clones and drops some. This table holds about 21,000 clones, around 85% found once. The source material was peripheral blood mononuclear cells (PBMCs), sampled before the fourth cycle of nivolumab. This sequence originates from a human donor with classical Hodgkin lymphoma.

The CDR3 protein is CASSPGDSNQPQHF. The CDR3 bases are TGTGCCAGCAGTCCAGGTGATAGCAATCAGCCCCAGCATTTT. The chain has TRBV27 and TRBJ1-5; no clear D. The CDR3 length is 14 residues. V was trimmed by 5 bases and J by 0 bases, leaving 8 bases between them. Germline CDR1 and CDR2: MNHEY and SMNVEV (reference sequence).